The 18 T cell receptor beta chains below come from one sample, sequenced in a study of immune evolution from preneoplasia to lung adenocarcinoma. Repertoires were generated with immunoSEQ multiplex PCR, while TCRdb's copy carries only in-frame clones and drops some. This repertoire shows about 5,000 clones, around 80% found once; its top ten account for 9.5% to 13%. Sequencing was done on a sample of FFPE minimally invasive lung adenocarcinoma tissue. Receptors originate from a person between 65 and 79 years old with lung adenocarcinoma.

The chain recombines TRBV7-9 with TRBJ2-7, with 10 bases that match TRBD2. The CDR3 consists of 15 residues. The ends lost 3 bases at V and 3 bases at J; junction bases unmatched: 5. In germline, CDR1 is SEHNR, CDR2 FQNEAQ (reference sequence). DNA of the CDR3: TGTGCCAGCAGCTTCGGGACTAGCGTTTACTACGAGCAGTACTTC. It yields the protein CASSFGTSVYYEQYF.

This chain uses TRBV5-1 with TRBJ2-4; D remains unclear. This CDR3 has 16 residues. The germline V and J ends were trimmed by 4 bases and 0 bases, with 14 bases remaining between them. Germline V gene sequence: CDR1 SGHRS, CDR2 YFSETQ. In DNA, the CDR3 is TGCGCCAGCAGCCCCGGACGGGCTTCAGCCAAAAACATTCAGTACTTC. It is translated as CASSPGRASAKNIQYF. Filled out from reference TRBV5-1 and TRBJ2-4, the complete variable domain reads KAGVTQTPRYLIKTRGQQVTLSCSPISGHRSVSWYQQTPGQGLQFLFEYFSETQRNKGNFPGRFSGRQFSNSRSEMNVSTLELGDSALYLCASSPGRASAKNIQYFGAGTRLSVL.

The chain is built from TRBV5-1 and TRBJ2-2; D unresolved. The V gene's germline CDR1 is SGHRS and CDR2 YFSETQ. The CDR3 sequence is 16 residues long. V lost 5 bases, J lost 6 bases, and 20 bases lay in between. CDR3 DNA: TGCGCCAGCAGTCCACTCATTGCGGAAGGGTCCGGGGAGCTGTTTTTT. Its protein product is CASSPLIAEGSGELFF.

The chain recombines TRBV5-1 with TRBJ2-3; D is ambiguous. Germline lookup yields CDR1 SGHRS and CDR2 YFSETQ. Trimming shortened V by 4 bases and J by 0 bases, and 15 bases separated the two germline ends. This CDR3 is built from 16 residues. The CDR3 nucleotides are TGCGCCAGCAGCCCCCCAACCCATTCTAGCACAGATACGCAGTATTTT. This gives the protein CASSPPTHSSTDTQYF.

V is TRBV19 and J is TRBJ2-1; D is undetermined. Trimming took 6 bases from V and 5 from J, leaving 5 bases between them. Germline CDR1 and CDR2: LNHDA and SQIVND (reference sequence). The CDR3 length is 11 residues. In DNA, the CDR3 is TGTGCCAGTAGGTGGAACAATGAGCAGTTCTTC. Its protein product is CASRWNNEQFF.

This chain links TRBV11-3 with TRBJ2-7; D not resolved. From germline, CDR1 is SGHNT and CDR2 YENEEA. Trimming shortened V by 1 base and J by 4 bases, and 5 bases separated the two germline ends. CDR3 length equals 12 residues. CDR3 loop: CASSLGRYEQYF. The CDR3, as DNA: TGTGCCAGCAGCTTAGGCCGATACGAGCAGTACTTC.

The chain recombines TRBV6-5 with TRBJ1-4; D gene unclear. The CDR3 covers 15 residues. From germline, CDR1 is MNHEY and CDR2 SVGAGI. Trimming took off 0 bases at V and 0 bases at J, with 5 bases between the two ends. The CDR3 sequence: CASSYSGATNEKLFF. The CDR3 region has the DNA TGTGCCAGCAGTTACTCGGGTGCAACTAATGAAAAACTGTTTTTT.

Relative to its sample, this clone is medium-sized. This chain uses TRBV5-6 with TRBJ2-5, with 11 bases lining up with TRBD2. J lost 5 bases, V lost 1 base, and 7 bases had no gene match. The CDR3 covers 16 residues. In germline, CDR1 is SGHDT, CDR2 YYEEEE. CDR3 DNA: TGTGCCAGCAGCTTGATTAGCGGGAGGGCCGACGAGACCCAGTACTTC. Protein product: CASSLISGRADETQYF. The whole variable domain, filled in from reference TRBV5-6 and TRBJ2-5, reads DAGVTQSPTHLIKTRGQQVTLRCSPKSGHDTVSWYQQALGQGPQFIFQYYEEEERQRGNFPDRFSGHQFPNYSSELNVNALLLGDSALYLCASSLISGRADETQYFGPGTRLLVL.

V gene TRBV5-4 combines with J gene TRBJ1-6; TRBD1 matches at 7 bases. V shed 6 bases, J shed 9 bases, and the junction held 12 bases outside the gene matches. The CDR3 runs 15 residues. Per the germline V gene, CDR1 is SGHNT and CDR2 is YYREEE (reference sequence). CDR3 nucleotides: TGTGCCAGCACCACCGGAGGGGGCGCGGGTTCACCCCTCCACTTT. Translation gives CASTTGGGAGSPLHF.

As DNA, the CDR3 is TGTGCCAGCAGCTTAAGGGCGGGGAGCTCCTACAATGAGCAGTTCTTC. Protein product: CASSLRAGSSYNEQFF. This sequence joins TRBV7-3 and TRBJ2-1; maybe TRBD2 (6 bases). Germline CDR1 SGHTA, CDR2 FQGTGA. The CDR3 runs to 16 residues. V lost 1 base and J lost 0, with 10 bases in between.

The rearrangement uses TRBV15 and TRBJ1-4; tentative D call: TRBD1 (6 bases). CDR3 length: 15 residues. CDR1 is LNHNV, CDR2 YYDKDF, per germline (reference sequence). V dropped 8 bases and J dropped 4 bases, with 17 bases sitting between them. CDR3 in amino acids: CATSNRVSNNEKLFF. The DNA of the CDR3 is TGTGCCACCTCTAACAGGGTGTCAAATAATGAAAAACTGTTTTTT.

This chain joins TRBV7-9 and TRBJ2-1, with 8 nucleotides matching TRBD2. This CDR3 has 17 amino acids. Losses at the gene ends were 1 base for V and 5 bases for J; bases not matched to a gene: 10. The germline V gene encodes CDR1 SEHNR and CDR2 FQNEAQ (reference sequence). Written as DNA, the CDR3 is TGTGCCAGCAGCTTAGGAACTACTAGCGGAGGAGACAATGAGCAGTTCTTC. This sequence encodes CASSLGTTSGGDNEQFF. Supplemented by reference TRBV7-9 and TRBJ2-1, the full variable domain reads DTGVSQNPRHKITKRGQNVTFRCDPISEHNRLYWYRQTLGQGPEFLTYFQNEAQLEKSRLLSDRFSAERPKGSFSTLEIQRTEQGDSAMYLCASSLGTTSGGDNEQFFGPGTRLTVL.

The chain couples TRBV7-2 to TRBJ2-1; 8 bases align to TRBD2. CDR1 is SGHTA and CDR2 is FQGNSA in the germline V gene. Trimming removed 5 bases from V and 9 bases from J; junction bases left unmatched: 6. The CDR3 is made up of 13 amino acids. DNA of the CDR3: TGTGCCAGCAGCGAGGGACTAGGCGTTGAGCAGTTCTTC. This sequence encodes CASSEGLGVEQFF.

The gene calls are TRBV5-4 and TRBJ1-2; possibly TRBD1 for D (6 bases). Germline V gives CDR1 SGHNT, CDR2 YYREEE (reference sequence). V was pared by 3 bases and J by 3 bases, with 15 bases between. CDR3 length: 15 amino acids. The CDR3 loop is CASSSYTGQDYGYTF. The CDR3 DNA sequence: TGTGCCAGCAGCTCATACACAGGGCAGGACTATGGCTACACCTTC.

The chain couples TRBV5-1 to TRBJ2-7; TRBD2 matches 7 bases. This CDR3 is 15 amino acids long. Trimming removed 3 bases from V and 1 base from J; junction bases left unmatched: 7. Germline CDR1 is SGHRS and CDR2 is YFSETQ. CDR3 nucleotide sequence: TGCGCCAGCAGCTCACGGGAGGACCGTTCCTACGAGCAGTACTTC. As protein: CASSSREDRSYEQYF.

CDR3: CASSQAFRSGTYEQYF. For the CDR3, the DNA is TGTGCCAGCAGCCAAGCATTCAGGTCAGGGACCTACGAGCAGTACTTC. The chain employs TRBV4-2 and TRBJ2-7, with TRBD1 as a possible D gene (5 bases). Trimming shortened V by 1 base and J by 2 bases, and 15 bases separated the two germline ends. Germline V gene data show CDR1 as LGHNA and CDR2 as YNFKEQ. The CDR3 spans 16 residues.

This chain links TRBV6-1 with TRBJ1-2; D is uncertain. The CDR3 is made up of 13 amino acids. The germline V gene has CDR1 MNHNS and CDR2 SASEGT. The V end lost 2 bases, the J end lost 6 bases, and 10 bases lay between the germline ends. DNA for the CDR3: TGTGCCAGCAGTGAAAGTCTCGGTAATGGCTACACCTTC. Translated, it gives CASSESLGNGYTF.

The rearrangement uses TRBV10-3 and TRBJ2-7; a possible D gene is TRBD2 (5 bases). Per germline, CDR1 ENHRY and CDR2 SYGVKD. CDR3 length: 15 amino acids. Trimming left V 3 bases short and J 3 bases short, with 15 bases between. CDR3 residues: CAISEGLDFVYEQYF. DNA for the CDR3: TGTGCCATCAGTGAAGGACTGGACTTCGTCTACGAGCAGTACTTC.